The entry that follows covers one T cell receptor (beta chain) sequence. Its target is unknown. Produced via immunoSEQ multiplex PCR; TCRdb's table is partial and in-frame only. The sample lists fewer than 350,000 clones, 88% occurring once. The sample comes from a study of cytomegalovirus exposure and HLA in healthy donors. General observations from the study: Subsequent analysis showed first-cohort TCR clusters tending to co-occur in around 110 validation repertoires. While the bulk of TCR sequences proved rare, some public TCRs turned up in many donors. The investigators catalogued 150 or so TCR beta chains as cytomegalovirus-associated. Specificity for CMV antigens was confirmed in vitro for three of the CMV-associated chains.

There are 14 residues in the CDR3. The V and J ends lost 6 bases and 3 bases, in that order; junction bases with no gene match: 7. Looked up from germline, CDR1 is MDHEN and CDR2 is SYDVKM. The TCR originated in a woman under 30 in good health and CMV-seronegative. Sequences were obtained from PBMCs. The chain recombines TRBV28 with TRBJ2-7; 8 positions match TRBD1. The CDR3 region is CASSPWTGNYEQYF. The CDR3 bases are TGTGCCAGCAGCCCGTGGACAGGGAACTACGAGCAGTACTTC.